This T cell receptor beta chain was observed in a study of blood T cell repertoires in COVID-19. Profiled with immunoSEQ multiplex PCR; TCRdb holds only in-frame clones, not every one. Found here are approximately 50,000 clones, about 92% of them singletons; the top ten hold around 4.6%. V shed 0 bases and J 3 bases; nucleotides not matched to a gene: 6. Germline V CDR1 and CDR2: SGDLS, YYNGEE. This CDR3 comprises 16 residues. In this sample, this clone turned up once. The sequence was obtained from a man aged 45-60 years with active COVID-19. The chain couples TRBV9 to TRBJ2-5, with 9 bases lining up with TRBD2. The sample taken for sequencing was peripheral blood. Written as DNA, the CDR3 is TGTGCCAGCAGCGTAGAGGGTAGCGGGAGAAAAGAGACCCAGTACTTC. This sequence encodes CASSVEGSGRKETQYF.